The next 24 T cell receptor beta chains were all read from a single sample in a study of blood T cell repertoires in COVID-19. The data were produced by immunoSEQ multiplex PCR, yet TCRdb's version contains in-frame clones alone and is incomplete. The sample has approximately 140,000 clones; about 91% are singletons. The sequenced sample was peripheral blood. These receptor sequences come from a human donor in a cohort sampled during active COVID-19.

The chain employs TRBV13 and TRBJ2-5; maybe TRBD1 (6 bases). The V gene lost 5 bases and the J gene lost 2 bases, with 18 bases spanning the gap. Germline V gives CDR1 PRHDT, CDR2 FYEKMQ (reference sequence). The CDR3 is made up of 16 amino acids. For the CDR3, the DNA is TGTGCCAGCAGCCTTTCTCCGACAGGTGTACAAGAGACCCAGTACTTC. Its translation: CASSLSPTGVQETQYF.

In this sample, this clone turned up once. J is TRBJ2-2 and V is TRBV5-4; 9 bases agree with TRBD2. The germline V gene encodes CDR1 SGHNT and CDR2 YYREEE (reference sequence). CDR3 length: 16 residues. J was trimmed by 0 bases and V by 0 bases; bases with no gene match: 0. This chain's CDR3 is CASSLERGANTGELFF. The DNA for the CDR3 is TGTGCCAGCAGCTTGGAGCGGGGGGCGAACACCGGGGAGCTGTTTTTT.

V usage is TRBV24-1 and J usage is TRBJ2-5, with a possible D match to TRBD2 (5 bases). In germline, CDR1 is KGHDR, CDR2 SFDVKD. With 6 bases removed from V and 4 bases from J, the gap between germline ends came to 11 bases. The CDR3 extends over 13 amino acids. CDR3 residues: CATSSYRGETQYF. The CDR3 coding sequence is TGTGCCACCAGTTCCTACCGGGGAGAGACCCAGTACTTC.

The chain joins TRBV7-3 to TRBJ2-1; 13 bases align to TRBD2. Germline loops: CDR1 SGHTA, CDR2 FQGTGA. The CDR3 has 16 amino acids. V dropped 5 bases and J dropped 5; count of bases not matched to a gene: 6. The CDR3 is CASSRTSGGLNNEQFF. CDR3 in DNA: TGTGCCAGCAGCCGGACTAGCGGGGGCCTCAACAATGAGCAGTTCTTC.

The chain recombines TRBV4-1 with TRBJ1-1; D gene unclear. V lost 4 bases and J 3 bases, leaving 15 bases between the germline ends. This CDR3 spans 15 amino acids. Per the germline V gene, CDR1 is MGHRA and CDR2 is YSYEKL. CDR3: CASSRRRWYDTEAFF. The DNA for the CDR3 is TGCGCCAGCAGCCGAAGGAGGTGGTACGACACTGAAGCTTTCTTT.

This chain uses TRBV4-1 with TRBJ2-1; D is perhaps TRBD2 (7 bases). Trimming removed 4 bases at V and 7 bases at J, with 17 bases between. This CDR3 has 15 residues. Germline CDR1 reads MGHRA; CDR2 reads YSYEKL. In DNA form, the CDR3 reads TGCGCCAGCAGCCCTGGGGGGGCCGGGTGGAATGAGCAGTTCTTC. Protein product: CASSPGGAGWNEQFF.

V is TRBV7-3 and J is TRBJ2-1; 9 bases agree with TRBD2. The CDR3 length is 15 residues. With V trimmed by 5 bases and J by 6 bases, 8 bases remained unmatched. From germline, CDR1 is SGHTA and CDR2 FQGTGA. The CDR3 DNA reads TGTGCCAGCAGCCAAAGGGGACTAGCCTCCAATGAGCAGTTCTTC. Its protein is CASSQRGLASNEQFF. The whole variable domain, filled in from reference TRBV7-3 and TRBJ2-1, reads GAGVSQTPSNKVTEKGKYVELRCDPISGHTALYWYRQSLGQGPEFLIYFQGTGAADDSGLPNDRFFAVRPEGSVSTLKIQRTERGDSAVYLCASSQRGLASNEQFFGPGTRLTVL.

The genes are TRBV3-1 (or the pseudogene TRBV3-2) and TRBJ1-5; D is unresolved. Germline assignment: CDR1 LGHDT and CDR2 YNNKEL (reference sequence). This CDR3 spans 13 amino acids. V was shortened by 0 bases and J by 4 bases, with 4 bases between the two germline ends. The CDR3 loop reads CASSQDPNQPQHF. The CDR3 region has the DNA TGTGCCAGCAGCCAAGACCCGAATCAGCCCCAGCATTTT.

The chain links TRBV12-3 or TRBV12-4 to TRBJ2-7, with a tentative D call TRBD2 (5 bases). Trimming stripped 11 bases from V and 5 bases from J, with 16 bases between. This CDR3 has 12 residues. For the CDR3, the DNA is TGTGCCTCCCGGGCTAGCAGGCACGAGCAGTACTTC. Translation: CASRASRHEQYF.

This rearrangement joins TRBV7-6 to TRBJ2-3; 12 bases map to TRBD2. CDR3 length: 16 residues. Germline trimming cut 5 bases from V and 3 bases from J; bases unmatched to any gene: 6. Germline-derived CDR1 and CDR2 are SGHVS and FNYEAQ. CDR3 in DNA: TGTGCCAGCAGCCTTCTAGCGGGGGGGCTGACAGATACGCAGTATTTT. Translation gives CASSLLAGGLTDTQYF.

As regards this clone: The same CDR3 is also encoded by other DNA sequences in this sample. The rearrangement links TRBV12-3 or TRBV12-4 to TRBJ1-1; no definite D call. CDR3 length: 13 residues. Trimming left V 1 base short and J 1 base short, with 4 bases between. CDR3 in amino acids: CASSLGKNTEAFF. Here the CDR3 DNA reads TGTGCCAGCAGTTTAGGTAAGAACACTGAAGCTTTCTTT.

J is TRBJ1-1 and V is TRBV24-1, with D unclear. The germline V gene has CDR1 KGHDR and CDR2 SFDVKD. The germline V and J ends were trimmed by 3 bases and 8 bases, with 12 bases remaining between them. The length of the CDR3 is 13 residues. CDR3 protein: CATSDRTGFEAFF. Written as DNA, the CDR3 is TGTGCCACCAGTGATCGGACTGGCTTCGAAGCTTTCTTT.

The chain is built from TRBV30 and TRBJ2-7; tentatively, D is TRBD1 (5 bases). The CDR3 totals 14 residues. Trimming stripped 3 bases from V and 3 bases from J, with 15 bases between. Germline V lookup: CDR1 GTSNPN, CDR2 SVGIG (reference sequence). CDR3 nucleotide sequence: TGTGCCTGGAGCCAGGGCCCGGTGAACTACGAGCAGTACTTC. Residues: CAWSQGPVNYEQYF.

Only a few counts were recorded for this clone. The chain carries TRBV7-9 and TRBJ2-7, with a weak D call TRBD1 (7 bases). Germline loops: CDR1 SEHNR, CDR2 FQNEAQ (reference sequence). This CDR3 has 16 residues. Trimming took 5 bases from V and 4 from J, leaving 21 bases between them. The CDR3 here is CASSPEAGRGEYEQYF. CDR3 in DNA: TGTGCCAGCAGCCCCGAGGCCGGCAGGGGGGAGTACGAGCAGTACTTC.

This clone was seen ten or more times. The V gene is TRBV27, the J gene TRBJ1-2; 8 bases map to TRBD1. Germline V gene sequence: CDR1 MNHEY, CDR2 SMNVEV (reference sequence). The ends lost 6 bases at V and 4 bases at J; junction bases unmatched: 4. The CDR3 consists of 13 residues. The CDR3: CASRPGGFYGYTF. CDR3 DNA sequence: TGTGCCAGCAGACCAGGGGGCTTCTATGGCTACACCTTC.

The CDR3 DNA reads as TGTGCCAGCAGCTTAGGGGACAGGGACTTCACCTTC. This translates into CASSLGDRDFTF. V gene TRBV7-9 combines with J gene TRBJ1-2, with TRBD1 matching 9 bases. V lost 1 base, J lost 13 bases, and 4 bases stayed unmatched. CDR1 and CDR2 from the germline V gene are SEHNR and FQNEAQ (reference sequence). This CDR3 has 12 residues.

The rearrangement joins TRBV19 to TRBJ1-3; TRBD1 aligns across 8 bases. Per the germline V gene, CDR1 is LNHDA and CDR2 is SQIVND (reference sequence). The CDR3 covers 17 residues. V shed 4 bases, J shed 0 bases, and the junction held 8 bases outside the gene matches. CDR3 protein: CASSTGDRLGSGNTIYF. CDR3 nucleotide sequence: TGTGCCAGTAGTACTGGGGACAGGTTGGGCTCTGGAAACACCATATATTTT.

The J gene is TRBJ1-1, the V gene TRBV2; 8 bases fit TRBD1. The CDR3 totals 16 residues. Germline CDR1 reads SNHLY; CDR2 reads FYNNEI. J lost 0 bases, V lost 9 bases, and 12 bases had no gene match. CDR3 coding DNA: TGTGCCAGTCTACTAGGACAGGGCAACATGAACACTGAAGCTTTCTTT. Its protein is CASLLGQGNMNTEAFF.

The chain links TRBV9 to TRBJ2-5; 8 nucleotides line up with TRBD2. With V trimmed by 1 base and J by 2 bases, 4 bases remained unmatched. Germline V gives CDR1 SGDLS, CDR2 YYNGEE. This CDR3 comprises 15 residues. CDR3 bases: TGTGCCAGCAGCGTAAGCGGGGGCCTTCAAGAGACCCAGTACTTC. It specifies CASSVSGGLQETQYF.

The chain joins TRBV5-1 to TRBJ1-6; D gene unclear. Germline V gene lookup returns CDR1 SGHRS and CDR2 YFSETQ. This CDR3 contains 15 residues. With 4 bases removed from V and 4 bases from J, the gap between germline ends came to 12 bases. CDR3 in DNA: TGCGCCAGCAGCGGTCAAGGGAGGTATAATTCACCCCTCCACTTT. It yields the protein CASSGQGRYNSPLHF.

The genes are TRBV9 and TRBJ2-7, with 7 bases matching TRBD1. Per germline, CDR1 SGDLS and CDR2 YYNGEE. The J segment lost 0 bases and the V segment lost 4 bases, leaving 10 bases of the junction unmatched. This CDR3 spans 16 amino acids. The CDR3 here is CASSPTGTESSYEQYF. The DNA for the CDR3 is TGTGCCAGCAGCCCGACCGGGACAGAAAGCTCCTACGAGCAGTACTTC.

This chain connects TRBV6-6 to TRBJ2-5; D is uncertain. The CDR3 covers 15 residues. Trimming left V 3 bases short and J 2 bases short, with 13 bases between. CDR1 and CDR2 from the germline V gene are MNHNY and SVGAGI (reference sequence). The CDR3 DNA sequence: TGTGCCAGCAGTTATCCCCACACGAATCAAGAGACCCAGTACTTC. Translated, it gives CASSYPHTNQETQYF.

This chain uses TRBV6-5 with TRBJ1-2; D remains ambiguous. V gave up 11 bases and J gave up 0 bases, with 13 bases separating them. The CDR3 extends over 13 amino acids. Germline V gene sequence: CDR1 MNHEY, CDR2 SVGAGI. CDR3 loop: CAAGRAPNYGYTF. The CDR3 DNA sequence: TGTGCCGCGGGGAGAGCCCCTAACTATGGCTACACCTTC.

The chain carries TRBV11-2 and TRBJ2-7; D is ambiguous. Trimming stripped 3 bases from V and 3 bases from J, with 9 bases between. The CDR3 length is 13 residues. Germline V lookup: CDR1 SGHAT, CDR2 FQNNGV. The CDR3 DNA is TGTGCCAGCAGCTTGCCCAGAAGCTACGAGCAGTACTTC. As protein: CASSLPRSYEQYF. The whole variable domain, remainder taken from reference TRBV11-2 and TRBJ2-7, is EAGVAQSPRYKIIEKRQSVAFWCNPISGHATLYWYQQILGQGPKLLIQFQNNGVVDDSQLPKDRFSAERLKGVDSTLKIQPAKLEDSAVYLCASSLPRSYEQYFGPGTRLTVT.